This section outlines one T cell receptor (beta chain) sequence together with its context. No cognate antigen has been identified for it. Per-nucleotide qualities are absent, and no much larger clonotype sits a single base away. Receptor libraries were prepared by the immunoSEQ multiplex PCR assay. TCRdb took over this immuneACCESS table, retaining in-frame rearrangements with V and J assigned. Such tables are incomplete; in checked studies, under half of the missing clones stem from an unresolved V gene, and the remainder is unexplained. The sample table holds roughly 15,000 clones, of which 80% to 90% were seen once. The top ten clonotypes cover roughly 10% of the sample. The samples were obtained from people who had Merkel cell carcinoma. The data stem from a study of T cells and Merkel cell carcinoma outcomes (dated by TCRdb to 2019 to 2021). Describing the broader study: In patients with Merkel cell carcinoma, researchers looked at whether the T-cell repertoire of the tumor, along with T-cell density, could predict clinical outcome.

Cut back by 2 bases and 0 bases, the V and J ends lie 4 bases apart. There are 14 amino acids in the CDR3, from cysteine to phenylalanine inclusive. Just CDR3 DNA is preserved here, 42 bases in frame from base 1. In the germline V gene, CDR1 corresponds to SGHTA and CDR2 to FQGTGA. Overall study outcomes, separate from this receptor: The combination of T-cell repertoire features and T-cell density was reported to predict clinical outcomes in patients with Merkel cell carcinoma.

This receptor was taken from a human donor with Merkel cell carcinoma. This chain joins TRBV7-3 to TRBJ2-2; the D gene assignment is ambiguous. Material for sequencing was tumor tissue from Merkel cell carcinoma. The DNA sequence is as follows: TGTGCCAGCAGCTTAGCGGCGAACACCGGGGAGCTGTTTTTT. It encodes CASSLAANTGELFF.